This TCR beta chain was identified in a study of response to subunit inactivated influenza vaccine. In its sample, this clonotype was seen a few times. From germline, CDR1 is WNHNN and CDR2 SYGVQD (reference sequence). This CDR3 has 13 amino acids. With 6 bases clipped from V and 5 bases from J, the junction kept 6 bases outside the gene matches. A single record per CDR3 protein comes from TCRdb applying MiXCR to the RT-PCR reads. The repertoire holds roughly 650,000 distinct CDR3 sequences, with 12% to 15% as singletons. The origin of this receptor is a man aged 45 to 65 who received an inactivated influenza vaccine. This chain links TRBV10-1 with TRBJ1-1; 7 bases match TRBD1. This specimen was PBMCs from blood, taken roughly 2 weeks before vaccination. CDR3 residues: CASSNRGRTEAFF. The CDR3, as DNA: TGCGCCAGCAGCAACAGGGGACGGACTGAAGCTTTCTTT.